This T cell receptor beta chain was retrieved from a study of somatic mutations in cytotoxic T cells in rheumatoid arthritis. In the case of this clone: What it binds is unknown.

Study-wide results and caveats: CD8+ T cells showed clonality that did not differ significantly between patients with rheumatoid arthritis and age-matched healthy controls. For about an eighth of the 65 patients, a single CD8+ clone accounted for more than 20% of CD8+ cells.

The CDR3 has 12 residues. The V gene's germline CDR1 is SEHNR and CDR2 FQNEAQ (reference sequence). V lost 5 bases and J 6 bases, leaving 10 bases between the germline ends. Sequencing used immunoSEQ multiplex PCR; TCRdb keeps in-frame clones, though not all of them. The data show about 10,000 clones, roughly 80% seen once. The sequenced material came from CD8+ T cells sorted from blood. The chain carries TRBV7-9 and TRBJ1-1; TRBD1 is a possible D gene (5 bases). This receptor was taken from a man aged 50-59 years in good health. The CDR3 is CASSPRQPEAFF. CDR3 coding DNA: TGTGCCAGCAGCCCCAGACAGCCTGAAGCTTTCTTT. Full variable domain (rest looked up from reference TRBV7-9 and TRBJ1-1): DTGVSQNPRHKITKRGQNVTFRCDPISEHNRLYWYRQTLGQGPEFLTYFQNEAQLEKSRLLSDRFSAERPKGSFSTLEIQRTEQGDSAMYLCASSPRQPEAFFGQGTRLTVV.